These 3 T cell receptor beta chains were all obtained from the same sample, sequenced in a study of CD8 T cells in ankylosing spondylitis. TCRdb redid the calling of the 5' RACE reads with MiXCR, one entry per CDR3 protein. The repertoire holds about 260,000 distinct CDR3 sequences, approximately 24% seen once, with around 0.58% in the top ten. Sequencing used blood, either unsorted or a sorted T cell fraction (not recorded which). Receptors originate from a male donor with ankylosing spondylitis or in good health (not recorded which).

This clonotype was detected only a few times. This sequence joins TRBV6-1 and TRBJ1-2; D uncertain. CDR1 and CDR2 from the germline V gene are MNHNS and SASEGT. Trimming took off 10 bases at V and 2 bases at J, with 8 bases between the two ends. The CDR3 sequence is 11 residues long. The CDR3 nucleotides are TGTGCCACACAGAGAAACTATGGCTACACCTTC. This encodes CATQRNYGYTF.

This clonotype was counted ten times or more. V is TRBV5-1 and J is TRBJ2-7; 7 bases agree with TRBD1. The V gene's germline CDR1 is SGHRS and CDR2 YFSETQ. CDR3 length: 15 residues. V shed 4 bases, J shed 1 base, and the junction held 8 bases outside the gene matches. The CDR3 protein is CASSPDRSPSYEQYF. Written as DNA, the CDR3 is TGCGCCAGCAGCCCGGACAGGTCCCCTTCCTACGAGCAGTACTTC. The whole variable domain, remainder taken from reference TRBV5-1 and TRBJ2-7, is KAGVTQTPRYLIKTRGQQVTLSCSPISGHRSVSWYQQTPGQGLQFLFEYFSETQRNKGNFPGRFSGRQFSNSRSEMNVSTLELGDSALYLCASSPDRSPSYEQYFGPGTRLTVT.

This clonotype was picked up a small number of times. The chain joins TRBV9 to TRBJ2-5, with D perhaps being TRBD1 or TRBD2 (5 bases each). V lost 3 bases and J 1 base, leaving 13 bases between the germline ends. CDR3 length: 15 amino acids. Germline-derived CDR1 and CDR2 are SGDLS and YYNGEE. As DNA, the CDR3 is TGTGCCAGCAGCGCCTCATCCGGGACCCAAGAGACCCAGTACTTC. This gives the protein CASSASSGTQETQYF.